This TCR beta chain was found in a study of T cells in tuberculosis. The wider study: This South African cohort compared adolescents with or without latent tuberculosis against adults with active tuberculosis. Study-level points and caveats: Active tuberculosis TCR-alpha repertoires lay closer to GMM-specific TCRs than IGRA-negative controls, suggesting clonal expansion.

In regard to this clone: What it binds is not known.

CDR1 MGHDK and CDR2 SYGVNS come from the germline V gene. CDR3 size: 17 residues. V shed 3 bases, J shed 5 bases, and the junction held 10 bases outside the gene matches. This table comes from immunoSEQ multiplex PCR, and its TCRdb copy is limited to in-frame clones, with some not included. The table records fewer than 40,000 clones, around 90% of them present only once. Time point in this sample: new active TB diagnosis, blood taken before or within 7 days of starting treatment. This clonotype was obtained from an adult with tuberculosis. Material: PBMCs, obtained at tuberculosis diagnosis. The chain is built from TRBV25-1 and TRBJ1-6, with 7 bases fitting TRBD1. The CDR3 coding sequence is TGTGCCAGCAGTGAGCCTACCCAGGGGGTTCATAATTCACCCCTCCACTTT. Translating it yields CASSEPTQGVHNSPLHF. Using reference TRBV25-1 and TRBJ1-6 for the parts outside the CDR3, the full variable domain is EADIYQTPRYLVIGTGKKITLECSQTMGHDKMYWYQQDPGMELHLIHYSYGVNSTEKGDLSSESTVSRIRTEHFPLTLESARPSHTSQYLCASSEPTQGVHNSPLHFGNGTRLTVT.